These 6 T cell receptor beta chains originate from one sample sequenced in a study of Ad26.COV2.S vaccination and SARS-CoV-2 variants. Profiling relied on immunoSEQ multiplex PCR, and the TCRdb table lists in-frame clones only, not all of them. The data hold hundreds of thousands of clones, with approximately 90% observed a single time. Treatment noted: about 20 received Ad26.COV2.S at low or high dose, single or two shots; roughly five received placebo; per-sample allocation not given. Each sample was drawn 63 days after the first injection (of vaccine or placebo). Sequences were derived from peripheral blood, sampled in a trial of Ad26.COV2.S vaccine versus placebo. These receptors were obtained from a person between 18 and 65 years old who received the Ad26.COV2.S COVID-19 vaccine or a placebo.

This clone was recorded only once. The J gene is TRBJ2-1, the V gene TRBV7-9; unclear D gene. This CDR3 comprises 13 residues. Germline values: CDR1 SEHNR, CDR2 FQNEAQ (reference sequence). With 2 bases removed from V and 5 bases from J, the gap between germline ends came to 7 bases. This CDR3 is CASSLTDNNEQFF. The CDR3, as DNA: TGTGCCAGCAGCTTAACAGACAACAATGAGCAGTTCTTC. Full variable domain (missing parts from reference TRBV7-9 and TRBJ2-1): DTGVSQNPRHKITKRGQNVTFRCDPISEHNRLYWYRQTLGQGPEFLTYFQNEAQLEKSRLLSDRFSAERPKGSFSTLEIQRTEQGDSAMYLCASSLTDNNEQFFGPGTRLTVL.

The chain couples TRBV27 to TRBJ1-1; TRBD1 is a possible D gene (5 bases). V was clipped by 2 bases and J by 6 bases, with 13 bases between them. Germline loops: CDR1 MNHEY, CDR2 SMNVEV (reference sequence). The length of the CDR3 is 14 residues. The CDR3 DNA sequence: TGTGCCAGCAGTTTAAGGGGCTTCGGGGCTGAAGCTTTCTTT. This translates into CASSLRGFGAEAFF.

This clone has only one observation. The same CDR3 also results from other DNA sequences found in this sample. This sequence joins TRBV6-2 or TRBV6-3 and TRBJ2-7; no clear D gene. Per germline, CDR1 MNHEY and CDR2 SVGEGT. Trimming stripped 5 bases from V and 3 bases from J, with 5 bases between. CDR3 length equals 11 residues. The DNA for the CDR3 is TGTGCCAGCAGTAGGAACTACGAGCAGTACTTC. Translating gives CASSRNYEQYF.

The V and J genes are TRBV2 and TRBJ2-7; 8 positions match TRBD1. Trimming cost V 2 bases and J 3 bases; bases outside gene matches: 6. The CDR3 sequence is 15 residues long. The germline V gene has CDR1 SNHLY and CDR2 FYNNEI. In DNA, the CDR3 is TGTGCCAGCAGTGAACGACAGGGGTATATCTACGAGCAGTACTTC. It specifies CASSERQGYIYEQYF.

The CDR3: CASSVGSGGEYGYTF. CDR3 DNA: TGTGCCAGCAGCGTAGGTTCTGGGGGAGAATATGGCTACACCTTC. This chain links TRBV9 with TRBJ1-2; maybe TRBD1 (5 bases). Germline assignment: CDR1 SGDLS and CDR2 YYNGEE. This CDR3 is 15 amino acids long. Trimming removed 0 bases from V and 5 bases from J, with 14 bases in between. Variable domain in full (rest from reference TRBV9 and TRBJ1-2): DSGVTQTPKHLITATGQRVTLRCSPRSGDLSVYWYQQSLDQGLQFLIQYYNGEERAKGNILERFSAQQFPDLHSELNLSSLELGDSALYFCASSVGSGGEYGYTFGSGTRLTVV.

The chain recombines TRBV18 with TRBJ2-7; 8 bases map to TRBD1. V lost 3 bases, J lost 3 bases, and 7 bases stayed unmatched. The CDR3 has 15 amino acids. The germline gives CDR1 KGHSH, CDR2 LQKENI. CDR3 sequence reads: CASSPSRTGIYEQYF. In DNA, the CDR3 is TGTGCCAGCTCACCCTCAAGGACAGGGATCTACGAGCAGTACTTC.